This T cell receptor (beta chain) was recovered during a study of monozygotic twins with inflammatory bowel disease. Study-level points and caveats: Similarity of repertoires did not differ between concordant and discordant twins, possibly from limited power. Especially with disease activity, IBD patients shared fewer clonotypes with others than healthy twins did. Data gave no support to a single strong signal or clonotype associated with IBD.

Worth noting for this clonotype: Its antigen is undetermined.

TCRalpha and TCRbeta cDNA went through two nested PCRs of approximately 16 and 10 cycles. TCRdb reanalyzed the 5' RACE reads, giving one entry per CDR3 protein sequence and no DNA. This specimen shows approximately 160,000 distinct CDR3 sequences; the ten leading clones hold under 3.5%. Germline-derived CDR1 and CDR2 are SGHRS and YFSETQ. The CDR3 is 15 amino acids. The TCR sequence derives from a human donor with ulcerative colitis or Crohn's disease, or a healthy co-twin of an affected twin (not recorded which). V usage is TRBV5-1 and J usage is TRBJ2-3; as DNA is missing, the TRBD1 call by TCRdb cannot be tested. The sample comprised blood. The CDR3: CASSLTDPETDTQYF.